The TCR beta chain under discussion was sequenced for a study of T cell repertoires in cytomegalovirus infection. Study context: CMV infection plus the matching HLA type was flagged by public TCR beta signatures.

TCRdb reprocessed the reads via MiXCR and lists one record per CDR3 protein. The sample records just under 500,000 distinct CDR3 sequences, roughly 34% being singletons. The CDR3 loop spans 14 amino acids. Germline V lookup: CDR1 MNHEY, CDR2 SVGEGT. The ends were cut back, 7 bases at V and 6 bases at J, with 16 bases in the middle. Worth noting for this clonotype: The antigen remains unidentified.

The sequence was collected from a human donor in good health (CMV status not recorded). Some clones in this sample may be carry-over from other donors' samples. This chain joins TRBV6-2 or TRBV6-3 and TRBJ1-5; D gene ambiguous. Material: cultured PBMCs, obtained from culture after CMV antigen stimulation. The CDR3 sequence: CASNADFGGQPQHF. Written as DNA, the CDR3 is TGTGCCAGCAACGCAGATTTTGGAGGTCAGCCCCAGCATTTT.